Shown below are 27 T cell receptor beta chains from a single sample sequenced in a study of spatial heterogeneity in lung cancer. Antigens of these TCRs are unknown. The study, taken as a whole, reports: The number of expanded tumor alpha and beta chains correlated with mutation number.

TCRdb fed the 5' RACE reads into MiXCR, producing one record per CDR3 protein. The table shows about 13,000 distinct CDR3 sequences, with more than 3% occurring only once. The time point here: sample taken at primary tumor resection. Here the sequenced sample was lung tumor tissue, taken at surgery. All receptors derive from a male donor with early-stage non-small cell lung cancer.

This clonotype was found many times. V usage is TRBV18 and J usage is TRBJ1-2; D not certain. Germline V gene data show CDR1 as KGHSH and CDR2 as LQKENI. The CDR3 totals 15 residues. Trimming took 3 bases from V and 3 from J, leaving 14 bases between them. In DNA, the CDR3 is TGTGCCAGCTCACCGGCCGGGGATCGGTACTATGGCTACACCTTC. Translation gives CASSPAGDRYYGYTF.

Ten or more counts support this clonotype. This chain uses TRBV28 with TRBJ1-5; 7 bases are shared with TRBD1. CDR1 is MDHEN and CDR2 is SYDVKM in the germline V gene. This CDR3 is built from 13 residues. V lost 6 bases to trimming and J lost 7 bases; unmatched junction nucleotides: 6. CDR3 residues: CASREGAGQPQHF. The CDR3 DNA is TGTGCCAGCAGGGAGGGGGCAGGACAGCCCCAGCATTTT.

For this clonotype: This may be a read error: a much more frequent sequence differs by one nucleotide. This chain uses TRBV5-5 with TRBJ1-6; TRBD1 aligns across 7 bases. Germline loops: CDR1 SGHKS, CDR2 YYEKEE (reference sequence). The CDR3 is 16 amino acids. CDR3: CASSLVQGGSNSPLNF. In DNA, the CDR3 is TGTGCCAGCAGCTTGGTTCAGGGGGGAAGTAATTCACCCCTCAACTTT.

Many counts were recorded for this clonotype. This chain links TRBV5-4 with TRBJ2-7; 10 nucleotides agree with TRBD1. The V gene's germline CDR1 is SGHNT and CDR2 YYREEE (reference sequence). J gave up 3 bases and V 3 bases, and 9 bases lay outside the gene matches. The CDR3 covers 16 residues. The CDR3 is CASSSMDRGDFYEQYF. The CDR3 DNA is TGTGCCAGCAGCTCGATGGACAGGGGGGACTTCTACGAGCAGTACTTC.

This clonotype was observed many times. The rearrangement links TRBV6-5 to TRBJ1-3; TRBD1 agrees at 7 bases. Germline loops: CDR1 MNHEY, CDR2 SVGAGI. With V trimmed by 2 bases and J by 0 bases, 4 bases remained unmatched. This CDR3 region has 16 residues. For the CDR3, the DNA is TGTGCCAGCAGTTACCTCAGGGGGTTCTCTGGAAACACCATATATTTT. It yields the protein CASSYLRGFSGNTIYF.

J is TRBJ2-5 and V is TRBV19, with D unclear. With 5 bases removed from V and 5 bases from J, the gap between germline ends came to 15 bases. The CDR3 length is 14 residues. Germline lookup yields CDR1 LNHDA and CDR2 SQIVND (reference sequence). CDR3 sequence reads: CASSSSTKSETQYF. Here the CDR3 DNA reads TGTGCCAGTAGTTCGTCGACAAAGTCGGAGACCCAGTACTTC.

This clonotype was recorded many times. The chain combines TRBV29-1 with TRBJ2-7; maybe TRBD2 (7 bases). Trimming shortened V by 6 bases and J by 7 bases, and 16 bases separated the two germline ends. Germline-derived CDR1 and CDR2 are SQVTM and ANQGSEA. The CDR3 spans 12 residues. The CDR3 here is CSVIGGPGEQYF. The CDR3 bases are TGCAGCGTGATCGGGGGGCCGGGGGAGCAGTACTTC.

This clonotype was seen at least ten times. V usage is TRBV21-1 and J usage is TRBJ2-2; the table names TRBD1, a call not compared with the DNA. TRBV21-1 is recorded as a pseudogene. The CDR3 length is 15 residues. The CDR3 region is CASSKGGTRTGELFF. The CDR3 DNA reads TGTGCCAGCAGCAAAGGGGGGACAAGGACCGGGGAGCTGTTTTTT.

At least ten counts were recorded for this clonotype. The V gene is TRBV20-1, the J gene TRBJ1-1, with D tentatively TRBD1 (6 bases). This CDR3 contains 15 residues. V dropped 0 bases and J dropped 8 bases, with 19 bases sitting between them. CDR1 and CDR2 (germline): DFQATT, SNEGSKA (reference sequence). CDR3: CSARDGGTRLHEAFF. In nucleotides, the CDR3 is TGCAGTGCTAGAGACGGGGGGACAAGGCTTCACGAAGCTTTCTTT.

This clonotype was recorded at least ten times. This rearrangement joins TRBV4-3 to TRBJ2-5; D may be TRBD1 or TRBD2 (6 bases each). Germline loops: CDR1 LGHNA, CDR2 YSLEER. Between the trimmed V and J ends, which lost 4 bases and 5 bases, there was a span of 11 bases. This CDR3 comprises 13 residues. In DNA, the CDR3 is TGCGCCAGCAGCCCGGGGGCCGGTGAGACCCAGTACTTC. Protein: CASSPGAGETQYF.

This clonotype has a count of ten or more. The V gene is TRBV30, the J gene TRBJ1-5; maybe TRBD1 (6 bases). Germline CDR1 GTSNPN, CDR2 SVGIG (reference sequence). The CDR3 covers 12 residues. V lost 5 bases, J lost 4 bases, and 9 bases lay in between. The CDR3 DNA is TGTGCCTGGGACCAGGGGAATCAGCCCCAGCATTTT. This gives the protein CAWDQGNQPQHF.

This clonotype was counted ten times or more. The V gene is TRBV2, the J gene TRBJ2-7; D possibly matches TRBD1 or TRBD2 (5 bases each). The CDR3 spans 15 residues. Germline CDR1 SNHLY, CDR2 FYNNEI. The CDR3 bases are TGTGCTAGCGAGGAAACAGGTTCTGTCTCCTACGAGCAGTACTTC. Residues: CASEETGSVSYEQYF.

This clonotype came up many times. The chain combines TRBV4-1 with TRBJ1-4, with 8 bases that match TRBD1. This CDR3 spans 16 amino acids. The ends lost 3 bases at V and 2 bases at J; junction bases unmatched: 5. Germline values: CDR1 MGHRA, CDR2 YSYEKL. The CDR3 DNA is TGCGCCAGCAGCCAGTCGACAGGGGCCACTAATGAAAAACTGTTTTTT. Protein: CASSQSTGATNEKLFF.

In this sample, this clonotype turned up many times. The chain recombines TRBV27 with TRBJ2-3; 8 bases are a match to TRBD1. CDR1 MNHEY and CDR2 SMNVEV come from the germline V gene (reference sequence). With V trimmed by 8 bases and J by 7 bases, 11 bases remained unmatched. This CDR3 has 14 amino acids. CDR3 loop: CASQRGQGAYTQYF. CDR3 bases: TGTGCCAGCCAACGTGGGCAGGGGGCATATACGCAGTATTTT.

This clonotype is deemed medium-sized. V gene TRBV28 combines with J gene TRBJ1-5; tentative D call: TRBD1 (6 bases). CDR3 length: 21 amino acids. CDR1 and CDR2 from the germline V gene are MDHEN and SYDVKM. Trimming took 5 bases from V and 1 from J, leaving 30 bases between them. This CDR3 reads CASSPLFSLIGGSLSNQPQHF. In nucleotides, the CDR3 is TGTGCCAGCAGTCCTCTTTTCTCCCTGATAGGGGGGAGTTTAAGCAATCAGCCCCAGCATTTT.

In this sample, this clonotype is medium-sized. The CDR3 nucleotides are TGTGCCAGCAGCTCCCAGAATCAGCCCCAGCATTTT. This gives the protein CASSSQNQPQHF. The rearrangement joins TRBV7-2 to TRBJ1-5; D is undetermined. The V end was cut by 4 bases, the J end by 4 bases, with 5 bases between. This CDR3 spans 12 amino acids. Germline V CDR1 and CDR2: SGHTA, FQGNSA. The whole variable domain, filled in from reference TRBV7-2 and TRBJ1-5, reads GAGVSQSPSNKVTEKGKDVELRCDPISGHTALYWYRQSLGQGLEFLIYFQGNSAPDKSGLPSDRFSAERTGGSVSTLTIQRTQQEDSAVYLCASSSQNQPQHFGDGTRLSIL.

This clonotype was counted at least ten times. The J gene is TRBJ2-5, the V gene TRBV5-1, with D perhaps matching TRBD1 (6 bases). Trimming took off 4 bases at V and 5 bases at J, with 12 bases between the two ends. This CDR3 contains 13 residues. Germline V gives CDR1 SGHRS, CDR2 YFSETQ. The CDR3 is CASSARQVETQYF. For the CDR3, the DNA is TGCGCCAGCAGCGCCAGACAGGTTGAGACCCAGTACTTC.

This clonotype was seen at least ten times. V and J are TRBV27 and TRBJ2-2, with D unresolved. V was clipped by 6 bases and J by 0 bases, with 11 bases between them. There are 15 residues in the CDR3. CDR1 MNHEY and CDR2 SMNVEV come from the germline V gene (reference sequence). This CDR3 is CASSSNRANTGELFF. The CDR3 bases are TGTGCCAGCAGCTCTAATAGGGCGAACACCGGGGAGCTGTTTTTT.

The table lists this clonotype with many counts. This chain uses TRBV3-1 with TRBJ2-7, with D possibly TRBD1 on 6 matching bases. Trimming left V 0 bases short and J 6 bases short, with 15 bases between. There are 15 residues in the CDR3. Germline values: CDR1 LGHDT, CDR2 YNNKEL (reference sequence). The CDR3 nucleotides are TGTGCCAGCAGCCAAGATAGTCCAGGGGCGGTCGAGCAGTACTTC. Translation gives CASSQDSPGAVEQYF.

In this sample, this clonotype turned up many times. The rearrangement joins TRBV7-8 to TRBJ2-1; D may be TRBD1 (6 bases). CDR3 length equals 15 residues. Germline CDR1 is SGHVS and CDR2 is FQNEAQ. The V end lost 1 base, the J end lost 2 bases, and 9 bases lay between the germline ends. This CDR3 reads CASSLEGVTYNEQFF. CDR3 nucleotide sequence: TGTGCCAGCAGCTTAGAGGGGGTCACCTACAATGAGCAGTTCTTC.

This clonotype has ten or more counts. The V call is TRBV7-6, the J call TRBJ1-2; D is ambiguous. CDR1 is SGHVS and CDR2 is FNYEAQ in the germline V gene. This CDR3 spans 14 amino acids. V lost 5 bases to trimming and J lost 3 bases, with 13 bases between them. The CDR3 DNA follows: TGTGCCAGCAGCCCCTCTCGGTCTTACTATGGCTACACCTTC. Residues: CASSPSRSYYGYTF.

This clonotype was counted ten times or more. V is TRBV29-1 and J is TRBJ1-2; TRBD1 might be the D (6 bases). This CDR3 has 12 residues. Germline values: CDR1 SQVTM, CDR2 ANQGSEA. CDR3 in amino acids: CSGGYREGGYTF. CDR3 sequence (DNA): TGCAGTGGAGGGTACAGGGAGGGTGGCTACACCTTC.

The chain links TRBV4-3 to TRBJ1-2, with 8 bases that match TRBD1. V shed 7 bases, J shed 5 bases, and the junction held 6 bases outside the gene matches. CDR3 size: 13 residues. Germline CDR1 and CDR2: LGHNA and YSLEER. For the CDR3, the DNA is TGCGCCAGCAAGAACAGGGGGATGTATGGCTACACCTTC. Protein: CASKNRGMYGYTF.

This clonotype came up many times. V and J are TRBV27 and TRBJ2-1; D gene unclear. This CDR3 contains 12 residues. CDR1 and CDR2 from the germline V gene are MNHEY and SMNVEV (reference sequence). Deletions cut 3 bases from V and 4 bases from J, with 4 bases between. In nucleotides, the CDR3 is TGTGCCAGCAGTTTTGGGTACAATGAGCAGTTCTTC. Its translation is CASSFGYNEQFF.

This clonotype was seen at least ten times. The chain carries TRBV18 and TRBJ2-1; D is undetermined. Looked up from germline, CDR1 is KGHSH and CDR2 is LQKENI. CDR3 length: 13 residues. The V gene lost 6 bases and the J gene lost 10 bases, with 16 bases spanning the gap. CDR3 DNA: TGTGCCAGCTCCACCGGCCAGCAAGGGGAGCAGTTCTTC. It codes for CASSTGQQGEQFF.

This clonotype came up many times. The chain joins TRBV7-9 to TRBJ1-2; D ambiguous. Trimming shortened V by 5 bases and J by 8 bases, and 18 bases separated the two germline ends. CDR3 size: 14 residues. Germline V lookup: CDR1 SEHNR, CDR2 FQNEAQ (reference sequence). CDR3: CASSPRTVGRGYTF. The CDR3, as DNA: TGTGCCAGCAGCCCCAGGACCGTTGGCCGAGGCTACACCTTC.

This clonotype showed up many times. The chain carries TRBV7-9 and TRBJ1-1, with 8 nucleotides matching TRBD1. Germline trimming cut 3 bases from V and 5 bases from J; bases unmatched to any gene: 8. The length of the CDR3 is 15 residues. Germline lookup yields CDR1 SEHNR and CDR2 FQNEAQ (reference sequence). CDR3 bases: TGTGCCAGCAGCTTCTCAGGACAGGGCGATACTGAAGCTTTCTTT. As protein: CASSFSGQGDTEAFF.